These 18 T cell receptor beta chains came from one sample sequenced in a study of T cells in localized non-small cell lung cancer. Using immunoSEQ multiplex PCR, the repertoire was profiled, and TCRdb retains in-frame clones only, with some absent. The table has about 48,000 clones, roughly 77% seen once. Sequenced here: peripheral blood, sampled before any cancer treatment. The receptors derive from a man aged 40-75 years with stage I squamous cell lung carcinoma.

The CDR3 sequence is CAGLAHGETQYF. CDR3 bases: TGTGCCGGATTAGCGCACGGGGAGACCCAGTACTTC. The chain combines TRBV5-3 with TRBJ2-5; maybe TRBD2 (5 bases). TRBV5-3 is classed as an ORF, of uncertain function. V lost 10 bases to trimming and J lost 5 bases, with 15 bases between them. The CDR3 loop spans 12 amino acids.

This chain uses TRBV19 with TRBJ1-2; D might be TRBD1 (5 bases). V lost 6 bases, J lost 5 bases, and 10 bases lay in between. From germline, CDR1 is LNHDA and CDR2 SQIVND (reference sequence). There are 12 residues in the CDR3. CDR3 residues: CASRRGVYGYTF. CDR3 DNA: TGTGCCAGTAGGAGGGGAGTTTATGGCTACACCTTC.

This rearrangement joins TRBV30 to TRBJ2-6; D perhaps matches TRBD2 (6 bases). Trimming shortened V by 1 base and J by 1 base, and 8 bases separated the two germline ends. The germline V gene has CDR1 GTSNPN and CDR2 SVGIG (reference sequence). There are 15 residues in the CDR3. CDR3 region: CAWSGGGSGANVLTF. CDR3 nucleotides: TGTGCCTGGAGTGGCGGAGGGTCTGGGGCCAACGTCCTGACTTTC.

The chain carries TRBV7-2 and TRBJ2-7, with D hard to call. Germline loops: CDR1 SGHTA, CDR2 FQGNSA. Trimming pared 5 bases from V and 9 bases from J, leaving 14 bases between. The CDR3 length is 12 residues. This chain's CDR3 is CASSPNSGMQYF. The CDR3 nucleotides read TGTGCCAGCAGCCCCAACTCCGGCATGCAGTACTTC. The full variable domain, completed using reference TRBV7-2 and TRBJ2-7, is GAGVSQSPSNKVTEKGKDVELRCDPISGHTALYWYRQSLGQGLEFLIYFQGNSAPDKSGLPSDRFSAERTGGSVSTLTIQRTQQEDSAVYLCASSPNSGMQYFGPGTRLTVT.

This clone was counted only a few times. The chain couples TRBV2 to TRBJ2-3; no clear D. Germline values: CDR1 SNHLY, CDR2 FYNNEI. This CDR3 has 14 residues. Trimming took off 3 bases at V and 3 bases at J, with 10 bases between the two ends. The CDR3 DNA is TGTGCCAGCAGTGAGAGCAAGAGGACAGATACGCAGTATTTT. Protein: CASSESKRTDTQYF.

The chain is built from TRBV9 and TRBJ2-2; D gene uncertain. The CDR3 has 17 amino acids. The ends were cut back, 0 bases at V and 7 bases at J, with 19 bases in the middle. CDR1 and CDR2 (germline): SGDLS, YYNGEE. The CDR3 spells CASSVGSFTRGSGELFF. The CDR3 region has the DNA TGTGCCAGCAGCGTAGGAAGCTTCACCCGCGGAAGCGGGGAGCTGTTTTTT.

The J gene is TRBJ2-7, the V gene TRBV27, with TRBD2 as a possible D gene (6 bases). The CDR3 is 14 amino acids. Germline V gene data show CDR1 as MNHEY and CDR2 as SMNVEV (reference sequence). The V end was cut by 2 bases, the J end by 2 bases, with 10 bases between. The CDR3 DNA follows: TGTGCCAGCAGTTTAGAGGCGGGGCCCTACGAGCAGTACTTC. This codes for CASSLEAGPYEQYF.

The chain is built from TRBV19 and TRBJ2-7, with D maybe TRBD2 (5 bases). The CDR3 totals 12 residues. The germline V and J ends were trimmed by 2 bases and 6 bases, with 8 bases remaining between them. Germline CDR1 and CDR2: LNHDA and SQIVND (reference sequence). In DNA form, the CDR3 reads TGTGCCAGTAGTATAACTGGAGGCGAGCAGTACTTC. Amino acids: CASSITGGEQYF.

V and J are TRBV7-2 and TRBJ2-5; 8 nucleotides line up with TRBD2. V shed 1 base, J shed 8 bases, and the junction held 6 bases outside the gene matches. CDR1 is SGHTA and CDR2 is FQGNSA in the germline V gene. The CDR3 loop spans 14 amino acids. The CDR3 DNA follows: TGTGCCAGCAGCTTAGGGCGGGGGGACCCTACCCAGTACTTC. It translates to CASSLGRGDPTQYF.

V is TRBV4-3 and J is TRBJ2-3; either TRBD1 or TRBD2 may supply D (6 bases each). The CDR3 sequence is 15 residues long. Deletions cut 0 bases from V and 4 bases from J, with 11 bases between. Germline V lookup: CDR1 LGHNA, CDR2 YSLEER. As DNA, the CDR3 is TGCGCCAGCAGCCAAGATACCGGGGGCGCAGATACGCAGTATTTT. This encodes CASSQDTGGADTQYF.

V usage is TRBV7-2 and J usage is TRBJ2-7; TRBD2 aligns across 8 bases. The CDR3 runs 14 residues. V lost 10 bases, J lost 7 bases, and 15 bases stayed unmatched. CDR1 SGHTA and CDR2 FQGNSA come from the germline V gene. The CDR3 coding sequence is TGTGCCACCGCCGCGGGGGGTGGTGTGGGTGAGCAGTACTTC. As protein: CATAAGGGVGEQYF.

The gene calls are TRBV19 and TRBJ2-5; no clear D. V was clipped by 3 bases and J by 4 bases, with 9 bases between them. The CDR3 extends over 13 amino acids. Germline V CDR1 and CDR2: LNHDA, SQIVND (reference sequence). CDR3 loop: CASSMGRAETQYF. The CDR3, as DNA: TGTGCCAGTAGTATGGGTAGGGCAGAGACCCAGTACTTC.

This chain links TRBV19 with TRBJ2-5, with 10 bases aligning to TRBD1. The V segment lost 6 bases and the J segment 5 bases; nucleotides outside the gene matches: 6. CDR1 LNHDA and CDR2 SQIVND come from the germline V gene (reference sequence). This CDR3 comprises 14 residues. DNA for the CDR3: TGTGCCAGTAGAGACAGGGGGCGGGGCGAGACCCAGTACTTC. Translating it yields CASRDRGRGETQYF.

This clone was picked up a small number of times. V gene TRBV2 combines with J gene TRBJ1-2; 10 bases are a match to TRBD1. CDR1 is SNHLY and CDR2 is FYNNEI in the germline V gene. This CDR3 is 16 amino acids long. The junction had 6 bases not matched to a gene; V was cut back by 2 bases and J by 3 bases. This CDR3 reads CASSEWDRGGDYGYTF. Here the CDR3 DNA reads TGTGCCAGCAGTGAATGGGACAGGGGTGGAGACTATGGCTACACCTTC.

The V gene is TRBV11-2, the J gene TRBJ1-3; tentatively, D is TRBD1 (6 bases). Trimming pared 5 bases from V and 0 bases from J, leaving 11 bases between. CDR1 and CDR2 from the germline V gene are SGHAT and FQNNGV. The CDR3 is 15 amino acids. The CDR3 sequence: CASSLPQGSGNTIYF. CDR3 coding DNA: TGTGCCAGCAGCCTGCCACAGGGCTCTGGAAACACCATATATTTT.

The DNA of the CDR3 is TGTGCCAGCAGCTTGTGGGGACTAGCGAATGAGCAGTTCTTC. This codes for CASSLWGLANEQFF. V gene TRBV5-6 combines with J gene TRBJ2-1; 10 bases map to TRBD2. The germline V gene encodes CDR1 SGHDT and CDR2 YYEEEE. Trimming removed 1 base from V and 7 bases from J; junction bases left unmatched: 2. This CDR3 is 14 amino acids long.

This chain links TRBV28 with TRBJ2-6; perhaps TRBD1 as D (6 bases). Germline V gives CDR1 MDHEN, CDR2 SYDVKM. Deletions cut 6 bases from V and 0 bases from J, with 15 bases between. The CDR3 runs to 17 residues. The CDR3 reads CASSSGTFPSGANVLTF. The CDR3 DNA is TGTGCCAGCAGCTCCGGGACATTTCCCTCTGGGGCCAACGTCCTGACTTTC.

The chain employs TRBV6-5 and TRBJ1-2, with 8 bases identical to TRBD1. Germline CDR1 reads MNHEY; CDR2 reads SVGAGI. Trimming at V came to 3 bases and at J to 6 bases, leaving 9 bases not matched to a gene. The CDR3 runs to 15 residues. The CDR3 region has the DNA TGTGCCAGCAGTTATCCTGGACAGGGAAGGGATGGCTACACCTTC. Protein product: CASSYPGQGRDGYTF.